These 31 T cell receptor beta chains were sequenced from one sample in a study of blood T cells in healthy people across ages. Alongside a J-beta primer mix, a sample-barcoded 5' primer served in a second PCR lasting roughly 7 to 11 cycles. MiXCR, run by TCRdb on the 5' RACE reads, gives a single entry per CDR3 protein. The table includes more than 700,000 distinct CDR3 sequences, 53% detected once. Sample: blood. The receptor set was obtained from an older man in good health.

The chain uses TRBV18 and TRBJ2-1, with 10 bases fitting TRBD2. The CDR3 length is 16 residues. J lost 8 bases, V lost 7 bases, and 14 bases had no gene match. Germline CDR1 KGHSH, CDR2 LQKENI. CDR3 DNA: TGTGCCAGCTTCACCCTGCCGGGACTAGCGACCCATGAGCAGTTCTTC. Translating it yields CASFTLPGLATHEQFF.

This chain connects TRBV28 to TRBJ2-7; 8 nucleotides match TRBD1. The CDR3 loop spans 14 amino acids. The germline gives CDR1 MDHEN, CDR2 SYDVKM. V shed 5 bases and J 5 bases; nucleotides not matched to a gene: 8. The CDR3 DNA is TGTGCCAGCAGTCCCACGCGGACAGGGAACGAGCAGTACTTC. Its translation: CASSPTRTGNEQYF. Drawing the rest from reference TRBV28 and TRBJ2-7, the complete variable domain is DVKVTQSSRYLVKRTGEKVFLECVQDMDHENMFWYRQDPGLGLRLIYFSYDVKMKEKGDIPEGYSVSREKKERFSLILESASTNQTSMYLCASSPTRTGNEQYFGPGTRLTVT.

The chain employs TRBV7-9 and TRBJ1-1; no clear D gene. The CDR3 covers 14 residues. The V and J ends lost 0 bases and 8 bases respectively, with 13 bases between them. The germline V gene has CDR1 SEHNR and CDR2 FQNEAQ (reference sequence). The chain's CDR3 is CASSLASTGSEAFF. CDR3 coding DNA: TGTGCCAGCAGCTTAGCGAGTACGGGTTCAGAAGCTTTCTTT.

A few counts support this clonotype. The rearrangement uses TRBV12-3 or TRBV12-4 and TRBJ2-3, with 7 bases matching TRBD2. V lost 2 bases and J lost 14; bases outside the gene matches: 16. The CDR3 contains 15 residues. The CDR3 loop reads CASSLFGGSRRYAYF. CDR3 nucleotides: TGTGCCAGCAGTTTATTCGGCGGGAGTCGCAGATACGCGTATTTT.

Here the CDR3 reads CASSVDPGGAKTEAFF. CDR3 nucleotides: TGTGCCAGCAGCGTAGACCCCGGAGGTGCGAAGACTGAAGCTTTCTTT. V and J are TRBV9 and TRBJ1-1; the D is unclear. The CDR3 loop spans 16 amino acids. Trimming stripped 0 bases from V and 5 bases from J, with 17 bases between. In germline, CDR1 is SGDLS, CDR2 YYNGEE.

This sequence joins TRBV9 and TRBJ2-3, with 7 positions matching TRBD2. V lost 0 bases, J lost 1 base, and 8 bases stayed unmatched. This CDR3 spans 17 amino acids. From germline, CDR1 is SGDLS and CDR2 YYNGEE. The CDR3 nucleotides read TGTGCCAGCAGCGTAGGGGCGGGCGGGAGCCGCACAGATACGCAGTATTTT. This sequence encodes CASSVGAGGSRTDTQYF.

As to this clonotype: A junction end diverges from the germline sequence, so it may reflect a read error. The chain recombines TRBV7-8 with TRBJ2-4; no definite D call. The end of the DNA is better explained by TRBJ2-7, so the J call may be wrong. The CDR3 contains 12 residues. Germline CDR1 SGHVS, CDR2 FQNEAQ. DNA of the CDR3: TGTGCCTGCAGCTTAAGGTCCTACGAGCAGTACTTC. Translating gives CACSLRSYEQYF.

This sequence joins TRBV18 and TRBJ2-6, with D unresolved. CDR3 size: 16 residues. Trimming cost V 1 base and J 4 bases, with 11 bases left between them. CDR1 and CDR2 from the germline V gene are KGHSH and LQKENI. CDR3 in amino acids: CASSPQSIRGANVLTF. Here the CDR3 DNA reads TGTGCCAGCTCACCACAGTCTATAAGGGGGGCCAACGTCCTGACTTTC.

As for this clonotype: A read error may produce the germline difference seen at one junction end. The J gene is TRBJ2-7, the V gene TRBV9; tentatively, D is TRBD2 (5 bases). The CDR3 runs 14 residues. Germline loops: CDR1 SGDLS, CDR2 YYNGEE. CDR3 loop: CASNLDSGAYERYF. In DNA form, the CDR3 reads TGTGCCAGCAATCTGGACTCCGGCGCCTACGAGCGGTACTTC.

V usage is TRBV10-3 and J usage is TRBJ2-2, with D tentatively TRBD2 (6 bases). The CDR3 runs to 14 residues. The germline V gene has CDR1 ENHRY and CDR2 SYGVKD. V shed 11 bases and J shed 7 bases, with 20 bases lying between them. CDR3 protein: CAAGGGERFGELFF. The CDR3 bases are TGTGCCGCGGGCGGAGGGGAGAGGTTCGGGGAGCTGTTTTTT.

This chain uses TRBV7-2 with TRBJ2-1; D is tentatively TRBD1 or TRBD2 (6 bases each). CDR1 is SGHTA and CDR2 is FQGNSA in the germline V gene. V lost 1 base and J lost 7, with 14 bases in between. CDR3 size: 15 residues. In DNA form, the CDR3 reads TGTGCCAGCAGCTTAGTTGGGGGGCGCTTGAATGAGCAGTTCTTC. It encodes CASSLVGGRLNEQFF.

V is TRBV7-6 and J is TRBJ1-3; TRBD1 might be the D (5 bases). There are 18 residues in the CDR3. V lost 2 bases and J 0 bases, leaving 17 bases between the germline ends. Germline V gene sequence: CDR1 SGHVS, CDR2 FNYEAQ. CDR3 DNA sequence: TGTGCCAGCAGCTTATTTCCCCGGGGGGGGAGCTCTGGAAACACCATATATTTT. The encoded protein is CASSLFPRGGSSGNTIYF.

This clonotype was seen many times. The rearrangement links TRBV5-1 to TRBJ1-1; 8 bases map to TRBD1. Per germline, CDR1 SGHRS and CDR2 YFSETQ. CDR3 length: 14 residues. V shed 3 bases and J 1 base; nucleotides not matched to a gene: 2. This CDR3 reads CASSSGQGNTEAFF. For the CDR3, the DNA is TGCGCCAGCAGCTCCGGACAGGGGAACACTGAAGCTTTCTTT.

This rearrangement joins TRBV9 to TRBJ1-2; no clear D gene. Germline-derived CDR1 and CDR2 are SGDLS and YYNGEE. Trimming removed 1 base at V and 4 bases at J, with 14 bases between. The CDR3 is 15 residues long. This CDR3 is CASSVTSLGPYGYTF. CDR3 DNA: TGTGCCAGCAGCGTAACCTCGCTGGGCCCCTATGGCTACACCTTC.

The chain couples TRBV5-1 to TRBJ1-1; perhaps TRBD1 as D (5 bases). Germline-derived CDR1 and CDR2 are SGHRS and YFSETQ. V was clipped by 2 bases and J by 5 bases, with 13 bases between them. The CDR3 spans 14 residues. Here the CDR3 DNA reads TGCGCCAGCAGCTTAATGGGGGGGGAAACTGAAGCTTTCTTT. It encodes CASSLMGGETEAFF. The full variable domain, completed using reference TRBV5-1 and TRBJ1-1, is KAGVTQTPRYLIKTRGQQVTLSCSPISGHRSVSWYQQTPGQGLQFLFEYFSETQRNKGNFPGRFSGRQFSNSRSEMNVSTLELGDSALYLCASSLMGGETEAFFGQGTRLTVV.

This sequence joins TRBV2 and TRBJ2-7, with 7 nucleotides matching TRBD1. The CDR3 covers 15 residues. V shed 7 bases, J shed 0 bases, and the junction held 9 bases outside the gene matches. The germline V gene has CDR1 SNHLY and CDR2 FYNNEI. Written as DNA, the CDR3 is TGTGCCAGCATAGCAACCGGGACAGTCTCCTACGAGCAGTACTTC. Protein: CASIATGTVSYEQYF.

The CDR3 coding sequence is TGCAGCGTTGGTCCCCACTCCGGGCGGACTGAAGCTTTCTTT. Protein product: CSVGPHSGRTEAFF. The rearrangement links TRBV29-1 to TRBJ1-1; D not certain. The V end lost 4 bases, the J end lost 5 bases, and 17 bases lay between the germline ends. The V gene's germline CDR1 is SQVTM and CDR2 ANQGSEA. The CDR3 is 14 amino acids.

The genes are TRBV5-4 and TRBJ1-6; 10 bases line up with TRBD1. The V and J ends lost 3 bases and 8 bases, in that order; junction bases with no gene match: 8. This CDR3 spans 16 amino acids. Per the germline V gene, CDR1 is SGHNT and CDR2 is YYREEE (reference sequence). This CDR3 is CASSSETGGAYSPLHF. Here the CDR3 DNA reads TGTGCCAGCAGCTCGGAGACAGGGGGCGCTTATTCACCCCTCCACTTT. Full variable domain (rest looked up from reference TRBV5-4 and TRBJ1-6): ETGVTQSPTHLIKTRGQQVTLRCSSQSGHNTVSWYQQALGQGPQFIFQYYREEENGRGNFPPRFSGLQFPNYSSELNVNALELDDSALYLCASSSETGGAYSPLHFGNGTRLTVT.

In its sample, this clonotype was seen a few times. The chain is built from TRBV25-1 and TRBJ2-4; no clear D gene. The V gene's germline CDR1 is MGHDK and CDR2 SYGVNS. The CDR3 is 15 amino acids. Trimming pared 2 bases from V and 0 bases from J, leaving 8 bases between. This CDR3 reads CASSEAQIAKNIQYF. The CDR3 DNA reads as TGTGCCAGCAGTGAAGCGCAGATAGCCAAAAACATTCAGTACTTC.

This clonotype was seen a handful of times. The V gene is TRBV4-1, the J gene TRBJ2-5; D may be TRBD1 (6 bases). Germline CDR1 is MGHRA and CDR2 is YSYEKL. The CDR3 is made up of 17 amino acids. Trimming took 4 bases from V and 2 from J, leaving 20 bases between them. Here the CDR3 DNA reads TGCGCCAGCAGCCGGGCCGGGGATGTGGGGGCACAAGAGACCCAGTACTTC. Protein: CASSRAGDVGAQETQYF.

This chain connects TRBV2 to TRBJ2-3; 15 nucleotides align to TRBD2. The CDR3 consists of 16 residues. V gave up 6 bases and J gave up 14 bases; unmatched junction bases: 15. Germline assignment: CDR1 SNHLY and CDR2 FYNNEI. As DNA, the CDR3 is TGTGCCAGCAGAACCGGGACTAGCGGGAGGAGGAGAGACGCGTATTTT. This encodes CASRTGTSGRRRDAYF.

This sequence joins TRBV4-3 and TRBJ1-2; D perhaps matches TRBD1 (5 bases). This CDR3 is 17 amino acids long. The V gene lost 0 bases and the J gene lost 5 bases, with 19 bases spanning the gap. Germline-derived CDR1 and CDR2 are LGHNA and YSLEER. The CDR3 sequence: CASSQDFGQGKAYGYTF. As DNA, the CDR3 is TGCGCCAGCAGCCAAGATTTCGGGCAGGGTAAGGCGTATGGCTACACCTTC.

The chain combines TRBV5-1 with TRBJ2-1, with 10 bases identical to TRBD2. J was trimmed by 0 bases and V by 0 bases; bases with no gene match: 6. Per germline, CDR1 SGHRS and CDR2 YFSETQ. CDR3 size: 18 residues. The CDR3, as DNA: TGCGCCAGCAGCTTGGTAGCTAGCGGGAGTTCCTCCTACAATGAGCAGTTCTTC. This gives the protein CASSLVASGSSSYNEQFF.

The chain uses TRBV6-2 or TRBV6-3 and TRBJ1-1, with D possibly matching TRBD1 (5 bases). There are 16 residues in the CDR3. V was pared by 2 bases and J by 0 bases, with 13 bases between. Germline V gene lookup returns CDR1 MNHEY and CDR2 SVGEGT. CDR3 in amino acids: CASSYTQRGVNTEAFF. The CDR3 region has the DNA TGTGCCAGCAGTTACACCCAGCGGGGCGTGAACACTGAAGCTTTCTTT.

A single count supports this clonotype. This chain joins TRBV20-1 and TRBJ2-5, with TRBD2 identical over 13 bases. The CDR3 has 15 amino acids. With 6 bases clipped from V and 4 bases from J, the junction kept 8 bases outside the gene matches. The germline gives CDR1 DFQATT, CDR2 SNEGSKA (reference sequence). CDR3 nucleotides: TGCAGTGCCACGGGACTAGCGGGGAGCGGAGAGACCCAGTACTTC. This encodes CSATGLAGSGETQYF.

This chain uses TRBV7-9 with TRBJ1-5; D is possibly TRBD1 (6 bases). CDR1 and CDR2 (germline): SEHNR, FQNEAQ (reference sequence). V lost 2 bases and J lost 7, with 12 bases in between. The CDR3 has 14 amino acids. CDR3 nucleotides: TGTGCCAGCAGCTTATCAGGGGTAGGACAGCCCCAGCATTTT. It encodes CASSLSGVGQPQHF.

The chain carries TRBV27 and TRBJ2-1, with 10 bases lining up with TRBD2. J was trimmed by 6 bases and V by 6 bases; bases with no gene match: 11. The CDR3 runs to 16 residues. Looked up from germline, CDR1 is MNHEY and CDR2 is SMNVEV (reference sequence). The CDR3 bases are TGTGCCAGCAGCTCACCGGGACTAGCGAGGTCCAATGAGCAGTTCTTC. Translating gives CASSSPGLARSNEQFF.

The chain uses TRBV5-1 and TRBJ2-5, with D unclear. CDR3 size: 17 residues. The V gene's germline CDR1 is SGHRS and CDR2 YFSETQ. The V end was cut by 3 bases, the J end by 11 bases, with 29 bases between. The CDR3 nucleotides read TGCGCCAGCAGCTCCTATCTTGGCGGAGTTGGGAACAATGAGCAGTACTTC. Protein product: CASSSYLGGVGNNEQYF.

The chain is built from TRBV20-1 and TRBJ2-1; D is perhaps TRBD2 (6 bases). CDR1 and CDR2 (germline): DFQATT, SNEGSKA (reference sequence). This CDR3 has 14 amino acids. V dropped 3 bases and J dropped 3 bases, with 12 bases sitting between them. The CDR3 sequence: CSARQLAVYNEQFF. CDR3 sequence (DNA): TGCAGTGCTAGGCAACTAGCAGTCTACAATGAGCAGTTCTTC.

This clonotype was picked up a small number of times. The V and J genes are TRBV7-3 and TRBJ1-2; D is unresolved. Trimming stripped 4 bases from V and 5 bases from J, with 17 bases between. Germline V lookup: CDR1 SGHTA, CDR2 FQGTGA. The CDR3 has 15 residues. DNA for the CDR3: TGTGCCAGCAGCTCCCGCGAGGAGGGCGCATATGGCTACACCTTC. Protein sequence: CASSSREEGAYGYTF.

The V and J genes are TRBV29-1 and TRBJ1-4; D remains unclear. Germline CDR1 and CDR2: SQVTM and ANQGSEA. V was clipped by 5 bases and J by 3 bases, with 16 bases between them. CDR3 length: 15 amino acids. DNA of the CDR3: TGCAGCGTTCCGGCTTTTGGAGGTCCTAATGAAAAACTGTTTTTT. Its protein product is CSVPAFGGPNEKLFF.